This TCR beta chain was profiled in a study of blood T cell repertoires in COVID-19. At the level of the study: Acute and convalescent COVID-19 specimens originated in the United States, Italy and Spain. PBMCs, B-cell-depleted T cells, or T cells provided the cDNA or gDNA that made up the material.

In the study's own analysis: Amplification of reference gene primers was used by the study to estimate nucleated cell counts. Assay: immunoSEQ multiplex PCR; the TCRdb copy retains only in-frame clones and omits some. V and J calls plus clone size are reproduced from that table; the DNA served to infer D and trimming. Of about 100,000 clones listed, approximately 80% are singletons. Germline trimming cut 5 bases from V and 0 bases from J; bases unmatched to any gene: 6. This CDR3 spans 15 amino acids. Looked up from germline, CDR1 is LNHDA and CDR2 is SQIVND (reference sequence). The clonotype was recovered from a woman aged 70 to 79 with acute or convalescent COVID-19. Material: peripheral blood. The chain links TRBV19 to TRBJ1-1; TRBD1 aligns across 7 bases. The CDR3 sequence is CASSDRVRMNTEAFF. The CDR3 DNA reads as TGTGCCAGTAGTGACAGGGTGAGAATGAACACTGAAGCTTTCTTT.